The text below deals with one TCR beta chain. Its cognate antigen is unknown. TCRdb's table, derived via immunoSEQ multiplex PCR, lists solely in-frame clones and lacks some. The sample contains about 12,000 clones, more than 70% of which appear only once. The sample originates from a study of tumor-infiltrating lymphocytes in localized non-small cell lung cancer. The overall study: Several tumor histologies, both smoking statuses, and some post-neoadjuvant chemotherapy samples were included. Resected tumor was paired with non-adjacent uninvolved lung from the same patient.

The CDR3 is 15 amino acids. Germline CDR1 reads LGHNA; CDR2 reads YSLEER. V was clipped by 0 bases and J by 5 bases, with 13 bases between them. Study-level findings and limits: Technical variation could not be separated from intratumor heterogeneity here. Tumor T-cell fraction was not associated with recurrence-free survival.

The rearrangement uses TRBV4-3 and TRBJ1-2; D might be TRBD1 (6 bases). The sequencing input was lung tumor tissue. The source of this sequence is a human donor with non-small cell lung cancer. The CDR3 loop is CASSQDRGGKYGYTF. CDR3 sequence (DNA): TGCGCCAGCAGCCAAGATAGAGGGGGGAAGTATGGCTACACCTTC.